This T cell receptor beta chain was recovered during a study of vaccination and CD4 T cells after COVID-19. With the Oncomine TCR Beta short-read assay, DNA from cultured CD4+ T cells was sequenced. Each CDR3 protein gets one entry after TCRdb re-called the PCR reads with MiXCR. The sample lists about 14,000 distinct CDR3 sequences; less than 75% were seen once. The sample's treatment: roughly 10-day PBMC culture with coronavirus spike peptide pools or control peptides (ViraFEST assay). Two million PBMCs were grown per well alongside approximately 9.4 IU/ml IL-2 and 10 ug/ml peptide pools. This clonotype was found a few times. Its antigen is as yet unknown. General study results and limits: Reactive clonotype counts went from median approximately 20 after infection to roughly 38 after vaccination, nonsignificantly. Spike mono-reactivity was found in 304 of 307 vaccine-specific clones from convalescent patients. Convalescent patients had a median about 86% of reactive clones appearing only post-vaccination.

The CDR3 totals 13 residues. V lost 9 bases to trimming and J lost 5 bases, with 13 bases between them. In germline, CDR1 is LNHDA, CDR2 SQIVND (reference sequence). The specimen was CD4+ T cells from blood, cultured in vitro. The TCR sequence derives from a human donor who had recovered from COVID-19. The V gene is TRBV19, the J gene TRBJ2-2, with D possibly being TRBD2 (5 bases). For the CDR3, the DNA is TGTGCCAGCCGGGTCCGGACTACCGGGGAGCTGTTTTTT. Protein sequence: CASRVRTTGELFF. The full variable domain, its missing parts supplied by reference TRBV19 and TRBJ2-2, is DGGITQSPKYLFRKEGQNVTLSCEQNLNHDAMYWYRQDPGQGLRLIYYSQIVNDFQKGDIAEGYSVSREKKESFPLTVTSAQKNPTAFYLCASRVRTTGELFFGEGSRLTVL.